This T cell receptor beta chain was documented in a study of beta chain features in type 1 diabetes. Sequenced material consisted of expressed TCRB transcripts (all of the isolated RNA was reverse transcribed). The repertoire was sequenced with immunoSEQ multiplex PCR; TCRdb's copy has only in-frame clones and lacks some. The sample lists around 300,000 clones, 9.5% to 12% occurring once. The authors took one heparinised blood draw, averaging approximately 120 mL, from each donor. CDR3 length: 16 residues. Germline values: CDR1 SGHVS, CDR2 FQNEAQ. The V end lost 4 bases, the J end lost 5 bases, and 18 bases lay between the germline ends.

The clonotype was recovered from a woman aged 25 to 45 in good health. The chain recombines TRBV7-8 with TRBJ1-5; D ambiguous. The sample taken for sequencing was naive CD4+ T cells from blood. The CDR3 nucleotides read TGTGCCAGCAGCTCGGCCCCGGATCTAGGCCATCAGCCCCAGCATTTT. It encodes CASSSAPDLGHQPQHF.